This T cell receptor (beta chain) was identified during a study of human T cells and chemical hapten exposure. The wider study: Patch tests put 0.01% DPC on the upper back, read at 6 days.

With 3 bases removed from V and 1 base from J, the gap between germline ends came to 13 bases. This CDR3 is built from 15 residues. Per germline, CDR1 SGHRS and CDR2 YFSETQ. Time point reported: patch test 1, 2 weeks after DPC sensitization. The sample's treatment: therapeutic diphenylcyclopropenone sensitization with weekly scalp DPC. Study-wide findings and caveats: Versus controls, significantly more large CDR3 similarity clusters arose from expanded TCRs. Counts of TCRs above 1 in 1000 frequency stayed unchanged with DPC sensitization.

In the original analysis: Across samples, TCR counts had a median of about 93,000 and ranged from about 23,224 to 700,000. TCRdb re-analysed the RACE reads in MiXCR, keeping a single row per CDR3 protein. The V and J calls, along with clone size, are taken from TCRdb and not from the paper's own processing. This sample has 65,000 to 80,000 distinct CDR3 sequences; approximately 10% occur once, and the top ten carry roughly 1.4%. Comments on this clonotype: The antigen remains unidentified.

V is TRBV5-1 and J is TRBJ2-5; D ambiguous. The sequence was collected from a woman between 50 and 59 years old with alopecia areata. Some clones in this sample may be carry-over from other donors' samples. The sequences come from whole blood, collected in connection with sensitization to the hapten diphenylcyclopropenone (DPC). The CDR3 region has the DNA TGCGCCAGCAGCTCCAGACCAGGTTTCCAAGAGACCCAGTACTTC. It specifies CASSSRPGFQETQYF.